Listed below are T cell receptor beta chains from one sample, sequenced in a study of cytomegalovirus exposure and HLA in healthy donors. Profiling relied on immunoSEQ multiplex PCR, and the TCRdb table lists in-frame clones only, not all of them. The sample includes some 110,000 clones, around 77% of them seen just once. What was sequenced was PBMCs. The receptors were sampled from a man aged 50-59 years in good health and CMV-seropositive. Each CDR3 is given with its conserved first and last residue. Fields, in order: clone size, V gene, D gene, J gene, CDR3 DNA, CDR3 protein. A D gene is named only where the DNA matches it firmly. Clone size is not always given. Where it is, it says once, few, many or a class for expanded clones.

>-|TRBV9|TRBD2|TRBJ2-2
TGTGCCAGCAGCGTAGGCGAGCGGGGGAACACCGGGGAGCTGTTTTTT
CASSVGERGNTGELFF
>-|TRBV19|-|TRBJ1-1
TGTGCCAGTAGTATAGATCTCGAGGGAACAGAAGCTTTCTTT
CASSIDLEGTEAFF
>-|TRBV7-2|-|TRBJ1-2
TGTGCCAGCAGCCTTACATTCGGCTACACCTTC
CASSLTFGYTF
>-|TRBV14|-|TRBJ1-1
TGTGCCAGCACCGCAGGGACACTGAACACTGAAGCTTTCTTT
CASTAGTLNTEAFF
>-|TRBV4-1|TRBD2|TRBJ2-1
TGCGCCAGCAGCCAAGATCTGGGCGGGAGGACCCCCTACAATGAGCAGTTCTTC
CASSQDLGGRTPYNEQFF
>-|TRBV5-1|-|TRBJ2-5
TGCGCCAGCAGCTTGGCGAGGAGCGGAGGAGAGACCCAGTACTTC
CASSLARSGGETQYF
>-|TRBV5-6|TRBD1|TRBJ1-2
TGTGCCAGCAGCTTGGAGGCAGGGGGTGATGGCTACACCTTC
CASSLEAGGDGYTF
>once|TRBV2|-|TRBJ2-2
TGTGCCAGCCTTTCCGCAGGAATCGGGGAGCTGTTTTTT
CASLSAGIGELFF
>-|TRBV19|-|TRBJ2-2
TGTGCCAGTGCCCAGGGGCGGACCGGGGAGCTGTTTTTT
CASAQGRTGELFF
>once|TRBV11-3|-|TRBJ1-1
TGTGCCAGCAGCTCACGGGGTCAGGTTGAAGCTTTCTTT
CASSSRGQVEAFF
>-|TRBV11-2|-|TRBJ1-1
TGTGCCAGCAGGGGAGACAGGCTGGTGACTGAAGCTTTCTTT
CASRGDRLVTEAFF
>-|TRBV11-2|TRBD1|TRBJ1-3
TGTGCCAGCAGGATCACCGGGACAGGCGGAAACACCATATATTTT
CASRITGTGGNTIYF
>-|TRBV4-3|-|TRBJ1-2
TGCGCCAGCAGCCAACAGGGGCCCTATGGCTACACCTTC
CASSQQGPYGYTF
>few|TRBV7-2|-|TRBJ2-7
TGTGCCAGCAGCTTGCATGGTAGCTCCTACGAGCAGTACTTC
CASSLHGSSYEQYF
>once|TRBV11-2|-|TRBJ1-2
TGTGCCAGCAGCGCCGTTACAGGGAAGGATGGCTACACCTTC
CASSAVTGKDGYTF
>-|TRBV18|TRBD1|TRBJ2-3
TGTGCCAGCTCACCAGGACAGGGCTTACTCACAGATACGCAGTATTTT
CASSPGQGLLTDTQYF
>-|TRBV5-1|TRBD2|TRBJ2-7
TGCGCCAGCAGGCTAGCGGTGAATACCTACGAGCAGTACTTC
CASRLAVNTYEQYF
>-|TRBV9|TRBD1|TRBJ1-2
TGTGCCAGCAGCGCATGGACAGGGGGAAACTATGGCTACACCTTC
CASSAWTGGNYGYTF
>-|TRBV10-2|TRBD2|TRBJ2-7
TGCGCCAGCGGGAGGGCAGGGATGGACTACGAGCAGTACTTC
CASGRAGMDYEQYF
>-|TRBV2|TRBD1|TRBJ1-5
TGTGCCAGCAGCCCGGGACAGGTGGTGAGCAATCAGCCCCAGCATTTT
CASSPGQVVSNQPQHF
>-|TRBV5-6|TRBD1|TRBJ2-7
TGTGCCAGCAGCTTCCGGGACAGGTTTGGCGAGCAGTACTTC
CASSFRDRFGEQYF
>-|TRBV10-1|-|TRBJ1-2
TGCGCCAGCAGTCCTACTGGGGCTGGCCTCAACTATGGCTACACCTTC
CASSPTGAGLNYGYTF
>-|TRBV10-2|-|TRBJ2-2
TGCGCCAGCAGACAAAGTACGGGGTACACCGGGGAGCTGTTTTTT
CASRQSTGYTGELFF
>few|TRBV27|-|TRBJ2-2
TGTGCCAGCAGTTCCGGACAGAAAATTAACACCGGGGAGCTGTTTTTT
CASSSGQKINTGELFF
>few|TRBV5-4|-|TRBJ1-2
TGTGCCAGCAGGGAGAGGGGAGGGCACTATGGCTACACCTTC
CASRERGGHYGYTF
>once|TRBV2|TRBD1|TRBJ1-4
TGTGCCAGCAGTGCCTCCGGGACAGGGTTCATGGGGACTAATGAAAAACTGTTTTTT
CASSASGTGFMGTNEKLFF
>once|TRBV5-6|-|TRBJ1-1
TGTGCCAGCAGCTTGACCCAAGCGGTGGACACTGAAGCTTTCTTT
CASSLTQAVDTEAFF
>-|TRBV15|TRBD1|TRBJ1-6
TGTGCCACCAGCAGGACCCTCGGGACAGGGGGCCGATCACCCCTCCACTTT
CATSRTLGTGGRSPLHF
>-|TRBV7-2|-|TRBJ2-1
TGTGCCAGCAGCTCGCAGCGGGTCTCAGTCTATGAGCAGTTCTTC
CASSSQRVSVYEQFF
>-|TRBV5-1|TRBD1|TRBJ2-2
TGCGCCAGCAGCCCCGGGACAGCGAACACCGGGGAGCTGTTTTTT
CASSPGTANTGELFF